This paragraph covers one T cell receptor beta chain sequence. This record comes from a study of blood T cell repertoires in COVID-19. The method was immunoSEQ multiplex PCR; TCRdb's version includes in-frame clones alone and lacks a portion of them. The table lists about 150,000 clones, roughly 83% of them singletons, with approximately 30% in the top ten. Trimming left V 0 bases short and J 7 bases short, with 10 bases between. The germline V gene has CDR1 SGHNT and CDR2 YYREEE (reference sequence). The CDR3 has 13 residues. The receptor was derived from a woman between 55 and 75 years old with acute or convalescent COVID-19. The chain couples TRBV5-4 to TRBJ1-2, with D perhaps TRBD1 (5 bases). Sequenced material: peripheral blood. The CDR3 bases are TGTGCCAGCAGCTTGGAAGGGGTGGCTGGCTACACCTTC. Translation: CASSLEGVAGYTF. The entire variable domain, with the rest obtained from reference TRBV5-4 and TRBJ1-2, is as follows: ETGVTQSPTHLIKTRGQQVTLRCSSQSGHNTVSWYQQALGQGPQFIFQYYREEENGRGNFPPRFSGLQFPNYSSELNVNALELDDSALYLCASSLEGVAGYTFGSGTRLTVV.